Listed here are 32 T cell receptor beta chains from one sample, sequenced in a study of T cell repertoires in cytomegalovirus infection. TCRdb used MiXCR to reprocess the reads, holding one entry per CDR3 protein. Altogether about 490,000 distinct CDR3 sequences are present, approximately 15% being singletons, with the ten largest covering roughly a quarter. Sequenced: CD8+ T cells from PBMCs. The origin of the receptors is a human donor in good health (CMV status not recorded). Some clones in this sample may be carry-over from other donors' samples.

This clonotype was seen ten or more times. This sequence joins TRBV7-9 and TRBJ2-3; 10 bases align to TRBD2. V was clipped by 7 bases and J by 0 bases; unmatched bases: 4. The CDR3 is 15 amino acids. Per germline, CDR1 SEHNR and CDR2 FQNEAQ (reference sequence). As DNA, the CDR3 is TGTGCCAGCATCTCGACTAGCGGGAGCACAGATACGCAGTATTTT. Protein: CASISTSGSTDTQYF.

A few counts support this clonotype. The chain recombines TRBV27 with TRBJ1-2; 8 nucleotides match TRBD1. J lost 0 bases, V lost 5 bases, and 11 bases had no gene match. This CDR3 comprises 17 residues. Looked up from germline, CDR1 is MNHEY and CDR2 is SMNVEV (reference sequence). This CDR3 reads CASSPQLGQGTNYGYTF. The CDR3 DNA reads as TGTGCCAGCAGTCCCCAATTAGGACAGGGAACTAACTATGGCTACACCTTC.

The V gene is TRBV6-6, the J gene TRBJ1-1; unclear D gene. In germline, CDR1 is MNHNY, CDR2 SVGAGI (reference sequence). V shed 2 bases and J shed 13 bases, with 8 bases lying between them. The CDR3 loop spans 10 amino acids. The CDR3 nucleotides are TGTGCCAGCAGTTACCGCGGAGATTTCTTT. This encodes CASSYRGDFF.

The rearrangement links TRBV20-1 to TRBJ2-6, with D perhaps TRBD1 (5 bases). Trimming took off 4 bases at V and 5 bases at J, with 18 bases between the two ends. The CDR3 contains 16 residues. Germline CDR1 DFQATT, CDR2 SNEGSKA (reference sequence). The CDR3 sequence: CSATTVRVSRANVLTF. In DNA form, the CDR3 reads TGCAGTGCTACCACTGTCAGGGTTTCTAGGGCCAACGTCCTGACTTTC.

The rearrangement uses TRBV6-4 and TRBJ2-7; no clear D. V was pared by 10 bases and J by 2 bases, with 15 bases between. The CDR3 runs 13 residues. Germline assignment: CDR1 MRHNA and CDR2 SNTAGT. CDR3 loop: CAMQGPRAYEQYF. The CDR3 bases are TGTGCCATGCAAGGTCCTAGGGCCTACGAGCAGTACTTC.

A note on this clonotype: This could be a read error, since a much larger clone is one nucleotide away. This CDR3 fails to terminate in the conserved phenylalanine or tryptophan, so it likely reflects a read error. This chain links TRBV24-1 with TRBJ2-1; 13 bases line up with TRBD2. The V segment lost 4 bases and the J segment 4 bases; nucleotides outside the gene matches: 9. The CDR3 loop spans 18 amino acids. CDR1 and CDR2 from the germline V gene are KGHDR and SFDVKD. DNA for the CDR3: TGTGCCACCAGTGACCTAACTACTAGCGGGAGGGGGTACAATGAGCAGTTCTTA. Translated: CATSDLTTSGRGYNEQFL.

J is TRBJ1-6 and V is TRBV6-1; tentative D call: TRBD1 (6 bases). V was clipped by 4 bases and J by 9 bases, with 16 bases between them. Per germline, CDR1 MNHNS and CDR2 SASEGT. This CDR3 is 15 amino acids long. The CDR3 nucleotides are TGTGCCAGCAGTGCAGGACAGCGCCCGATTTCACCCCTCCACTTT. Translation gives CASSAGQRPISPLHF.

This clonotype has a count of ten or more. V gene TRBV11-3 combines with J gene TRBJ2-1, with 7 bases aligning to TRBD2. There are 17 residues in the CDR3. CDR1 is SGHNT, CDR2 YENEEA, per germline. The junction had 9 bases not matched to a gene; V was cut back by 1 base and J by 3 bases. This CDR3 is CASSLAPQAGFYNEQFF. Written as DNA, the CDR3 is TGTGCCAGCAGCTTAGCCCCCCAAGCGGGGTTCTACAATGAGCAGTTCTTC.

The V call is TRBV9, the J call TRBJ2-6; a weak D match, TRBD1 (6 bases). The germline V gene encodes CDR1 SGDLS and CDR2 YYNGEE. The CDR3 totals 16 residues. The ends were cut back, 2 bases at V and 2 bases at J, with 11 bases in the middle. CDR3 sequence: CASSVGGSTGANVLTF. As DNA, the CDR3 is TGTGCCAGCAGCGTTGGGGGCAGCACTGGGGCCAACGTCCTGACTTTC. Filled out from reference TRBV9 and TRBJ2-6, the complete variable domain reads DSGVTQTPKHLITATGQRVTLRCSPRSGDLSVYWYQQSLDQGLQFLIQYYNGEERAKGNILERFSAQQFPDLHSELNLSSLELGDSALYFCASSVGGSTGANVLTFGAGSRLTVL.

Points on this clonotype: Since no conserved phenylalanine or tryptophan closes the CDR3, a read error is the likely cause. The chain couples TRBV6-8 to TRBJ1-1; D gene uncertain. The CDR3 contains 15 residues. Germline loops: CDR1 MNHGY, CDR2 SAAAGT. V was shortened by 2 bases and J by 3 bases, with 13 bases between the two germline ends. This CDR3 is CASSYQRVGDTEAFY. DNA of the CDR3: TGTGCCAGCAGTTACCAGAGGGTAGGAGACACTGAAGCTTTCTAT.

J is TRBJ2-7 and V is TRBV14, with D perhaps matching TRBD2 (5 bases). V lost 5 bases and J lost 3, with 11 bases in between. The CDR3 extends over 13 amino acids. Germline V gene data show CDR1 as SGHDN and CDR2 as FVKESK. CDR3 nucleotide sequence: TGTGCCAGCAGCGAGAGAGGGTTCTACGAGCAGTACTTC. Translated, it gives CASSERGFYEQYF. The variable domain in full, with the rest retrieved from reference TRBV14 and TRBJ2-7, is EAGVTQFPSHSVIEKGQTVTLRCDPISGHDNLYWYRRVMGKEIKFLLHFVKESKQDESGMPNNRFLAERTGGTYSTLKVQPAELEDSGVYFCASSERGFYEQYFGPGTRLTVT.

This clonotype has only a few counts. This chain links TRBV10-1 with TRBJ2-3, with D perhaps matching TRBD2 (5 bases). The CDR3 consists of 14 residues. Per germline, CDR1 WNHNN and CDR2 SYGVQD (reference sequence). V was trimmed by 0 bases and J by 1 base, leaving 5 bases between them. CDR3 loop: CASSESRGTDTQYF. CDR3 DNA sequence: TGCGCCAGCAGTGAGTCGAGGGGCACAGATACGCAGTATTTT.

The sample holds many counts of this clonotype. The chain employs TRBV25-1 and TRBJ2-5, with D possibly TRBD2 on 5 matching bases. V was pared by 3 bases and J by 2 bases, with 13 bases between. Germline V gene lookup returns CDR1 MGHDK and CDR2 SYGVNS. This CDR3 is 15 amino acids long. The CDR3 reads CASSDGVAAQETQYF. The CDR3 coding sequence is TGTGCCAGCAGTGACGGGGTGGCCGCGCAAGAGACCCAGTACTTC.

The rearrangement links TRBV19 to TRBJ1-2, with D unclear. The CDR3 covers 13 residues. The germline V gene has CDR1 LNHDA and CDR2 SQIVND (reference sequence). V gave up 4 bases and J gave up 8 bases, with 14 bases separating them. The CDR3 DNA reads TGTGCCAGTAGTACCTCTTCTGCCGGCGGCTACACCTTC. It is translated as CASSTSSAGGYTF.

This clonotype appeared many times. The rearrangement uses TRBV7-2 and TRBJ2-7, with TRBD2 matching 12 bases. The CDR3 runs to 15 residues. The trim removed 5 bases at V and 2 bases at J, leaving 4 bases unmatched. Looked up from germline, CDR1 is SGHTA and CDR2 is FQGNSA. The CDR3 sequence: CASSLTSGGTYEQYF. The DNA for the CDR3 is TGTGCCAGCAGCCTTACTAGCGGGGGGACCTACGAGCAGTACTTC.

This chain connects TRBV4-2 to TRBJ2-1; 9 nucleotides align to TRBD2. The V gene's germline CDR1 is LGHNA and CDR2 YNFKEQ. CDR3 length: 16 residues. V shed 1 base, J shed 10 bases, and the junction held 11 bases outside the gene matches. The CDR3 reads CASSQAATSGPGEQFF. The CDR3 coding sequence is TGTGCCAGCAGCCAAGCCGCGACTAGCGGACCTGGCGAGCAGTTCTTC.

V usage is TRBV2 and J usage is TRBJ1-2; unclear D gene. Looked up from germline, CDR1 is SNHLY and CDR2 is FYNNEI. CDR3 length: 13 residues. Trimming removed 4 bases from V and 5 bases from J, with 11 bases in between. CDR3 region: CASSGRSAYGYTF. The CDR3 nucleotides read TGTGCCAGCAGTGGGCGGTCTGCTTATGGCTACACCTTC.

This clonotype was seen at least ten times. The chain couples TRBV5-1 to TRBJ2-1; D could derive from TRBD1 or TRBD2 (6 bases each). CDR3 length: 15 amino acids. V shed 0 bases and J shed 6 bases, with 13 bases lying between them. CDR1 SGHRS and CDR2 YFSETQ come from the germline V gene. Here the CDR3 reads CASSLVGGSGNEQFF. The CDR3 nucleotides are TGCGCCAGCAGCTTGGTCGGGGGCTCGGGCAATGAGCAGTTCTTC.

This chain's CDR3 is CASSPGPRVEQFF. In DNA, the CDR3 is TGTGCCAGCAGTCCCGGGCCCCGGGTTGAGCAGTTCTTC. The chain carries TRBV27 and TRBJ2-1, with D uncertain. CDR3 size: 13 residues. Germline V gene sequence: CDR1 MNHEY, CDR2 SMNVEV (reference sequence). The V end was cut by 5 bases, the J end by 9 bases, with 14 bases between.

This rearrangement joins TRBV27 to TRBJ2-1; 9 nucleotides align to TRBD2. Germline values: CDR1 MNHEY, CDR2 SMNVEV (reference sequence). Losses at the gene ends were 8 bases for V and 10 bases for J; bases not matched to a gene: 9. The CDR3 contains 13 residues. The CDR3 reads CASARGGRREQFF. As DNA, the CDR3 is TGTGCCAGCGCGCGGGGGGGGCGGAGAGAGCAGTTCTTC.

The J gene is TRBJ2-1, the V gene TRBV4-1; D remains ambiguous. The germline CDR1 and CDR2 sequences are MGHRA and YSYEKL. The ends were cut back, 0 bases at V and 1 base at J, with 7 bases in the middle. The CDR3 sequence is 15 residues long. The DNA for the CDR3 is TGCGCCAGCAGCCAAGAAAACCTTTCCTACAATGAGCAGTTCTTC. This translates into CASSQENLSYNEQFF.

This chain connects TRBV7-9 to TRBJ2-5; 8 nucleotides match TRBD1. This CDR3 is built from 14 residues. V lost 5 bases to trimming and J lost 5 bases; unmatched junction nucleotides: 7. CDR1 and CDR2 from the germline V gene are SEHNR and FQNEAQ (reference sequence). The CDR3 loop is CASSPPTGAETQYF. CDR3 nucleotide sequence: TGTGCCAGCAGCCCCCCGACAGGGGCTGAGACCCAGTACTTC.

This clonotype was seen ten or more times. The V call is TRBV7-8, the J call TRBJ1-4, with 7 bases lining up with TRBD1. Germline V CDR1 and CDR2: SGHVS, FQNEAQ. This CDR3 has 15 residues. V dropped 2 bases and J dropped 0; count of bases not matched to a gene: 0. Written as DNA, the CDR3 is TGTGCCAGCAGCTTACAGGGGGCAACTAATGAAAAACTGTTTTTT. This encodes CASSLQGATNEKLFF. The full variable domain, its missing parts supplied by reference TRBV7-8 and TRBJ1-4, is GAGVSQSPRYKVAKRGQDVALRCDPISGHVSLFWYQQALGQGPEFLTYFQNEAQLDKSGLPSDRFFAERPEGSVSTLKIQRTQQEDSAVYLCASSLQGATNEKLFFGSGTQLSVL.

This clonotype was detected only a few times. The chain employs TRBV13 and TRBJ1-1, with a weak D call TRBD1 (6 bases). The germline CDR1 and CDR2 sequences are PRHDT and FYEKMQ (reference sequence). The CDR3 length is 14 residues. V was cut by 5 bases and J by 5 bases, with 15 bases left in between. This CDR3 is CASSRGGQKTEAFF. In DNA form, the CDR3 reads TGTGCCAGCAGCCGAGGGGGGCAGAAAACTGAAGCTTTCTTT.

The CDR3 nucleotides are TGTGCCAGCAGCTTGAGTTGTGGCAATGAGCAGTTCTTC. Protein: CASSLSCGNEQFF. The J gene is TRBJ2-1, the V gene TRBV7-6; D gene uncertain. The CDR3 loop spans 13 amino acids. Germline CDR1 SGHVS, CDR2 FNYEAQ. Deletions cut 3 bases from V and 6 bases from J, with 9 bases between.

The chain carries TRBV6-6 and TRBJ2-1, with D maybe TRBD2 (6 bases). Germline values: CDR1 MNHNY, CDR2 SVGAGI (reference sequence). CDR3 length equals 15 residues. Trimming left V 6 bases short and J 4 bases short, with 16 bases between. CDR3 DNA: TGTGCCAGCAGGCAGACGGGGAGGACGTACAATGAGCAGTTCTTC. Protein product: CASRQTGRTYNEQFF.

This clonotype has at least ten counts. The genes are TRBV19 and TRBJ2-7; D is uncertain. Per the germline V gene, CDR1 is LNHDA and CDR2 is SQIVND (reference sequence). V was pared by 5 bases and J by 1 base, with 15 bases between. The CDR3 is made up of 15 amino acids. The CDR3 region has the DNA TGTGCCAGTAGTTCAACCCTGCTAGGATCCTACGAGCAGTACTTC. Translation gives CASSSTLLGSYEQYF. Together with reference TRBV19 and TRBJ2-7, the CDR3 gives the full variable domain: DGGITQSPKYLFRKEGQNVTLSCEQNLNHDAMYWYRQDPGQGLRLIYYSQIVNDFQKGDIAEGYSVSREKKESFPLTVTSAQKNPTAFYLCASSSTLLGSYEQYFGPGTRLTVT.

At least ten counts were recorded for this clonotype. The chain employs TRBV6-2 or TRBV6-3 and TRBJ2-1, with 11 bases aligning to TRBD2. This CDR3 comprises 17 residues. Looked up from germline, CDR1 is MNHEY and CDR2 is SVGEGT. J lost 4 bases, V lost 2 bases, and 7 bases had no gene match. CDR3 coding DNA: TGTGCCAGCAGTTACGTCCCTAGCGGGGGGTGGTACAATGAGCAGTTCTTC. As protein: CASSYVPSGGWYNEQFF.

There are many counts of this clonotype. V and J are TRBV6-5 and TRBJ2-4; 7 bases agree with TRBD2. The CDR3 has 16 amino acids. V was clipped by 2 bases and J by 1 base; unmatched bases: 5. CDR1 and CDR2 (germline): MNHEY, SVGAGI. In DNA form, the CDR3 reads TGTGCCAGCAGTTACCTCAGCGGGGAGGCCAAAAACATTCAGTACTTC. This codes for CASSYLSGEAKNIQYF.

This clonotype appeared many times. The CDR3 reads CALIKEGTKQFF. CDR3 sequence (DNA): TGTGCCTTAATCAAAGAGGGGACTAAGCAGTTCTTC. The chain recombines TRBV6-1 with TRBJ2-1; the match to TRBD2 covers 7 bases. With 11 bases clipped from V and 11 bases from J, the junction kept 12 bases outside the gene matches. The V gene's germline CDR1 is MNHNS and CDR2 SASEGT. The CDR3 is made up of 12 amino acids.

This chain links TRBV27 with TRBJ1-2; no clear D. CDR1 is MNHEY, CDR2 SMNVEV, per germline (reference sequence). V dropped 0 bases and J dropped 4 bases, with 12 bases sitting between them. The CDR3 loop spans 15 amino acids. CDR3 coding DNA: TGTGCCAGCAGTTTATCCGGGAAAGGAGGCTATGGCTACACCTTC. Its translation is CASSLSGKGGYGYTF.

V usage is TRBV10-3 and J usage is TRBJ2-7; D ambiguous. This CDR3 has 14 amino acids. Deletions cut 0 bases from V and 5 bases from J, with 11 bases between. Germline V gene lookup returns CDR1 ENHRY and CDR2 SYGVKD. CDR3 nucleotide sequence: TGTGCCATCAGTGAGTCGAATGGCCGGGACGAGCAGTACTTC. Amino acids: CAISESNGRDEQYF.